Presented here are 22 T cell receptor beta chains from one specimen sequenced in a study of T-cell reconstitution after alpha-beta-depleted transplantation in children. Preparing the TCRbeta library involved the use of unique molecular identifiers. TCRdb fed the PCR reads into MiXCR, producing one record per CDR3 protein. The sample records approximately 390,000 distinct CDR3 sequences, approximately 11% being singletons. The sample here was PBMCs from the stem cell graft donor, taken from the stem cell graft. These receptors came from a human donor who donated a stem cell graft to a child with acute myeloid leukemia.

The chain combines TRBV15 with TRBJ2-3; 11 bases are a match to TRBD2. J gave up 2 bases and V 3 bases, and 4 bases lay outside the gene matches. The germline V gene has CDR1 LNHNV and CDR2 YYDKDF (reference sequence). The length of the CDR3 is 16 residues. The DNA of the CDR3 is TGTGCCACCAGCAGCAGACTAGCGGGGATCACAGATACGCAGTATTTT. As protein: CATSSRLAGITDTQYF.

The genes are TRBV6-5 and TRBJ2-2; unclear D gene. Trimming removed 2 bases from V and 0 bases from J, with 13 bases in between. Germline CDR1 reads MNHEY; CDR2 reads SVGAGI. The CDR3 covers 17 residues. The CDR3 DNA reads TGTGCCAGCAGTTACCTGGTGGGAAGCACGAACACCGGGGAGCTGTTTTTT. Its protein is CASSYLVGSTNTGELFF.

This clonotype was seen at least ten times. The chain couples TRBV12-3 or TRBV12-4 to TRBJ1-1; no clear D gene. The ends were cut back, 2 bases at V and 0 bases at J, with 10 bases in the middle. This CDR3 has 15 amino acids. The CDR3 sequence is CASSLWRALNTEAFF. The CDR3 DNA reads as TGTGCCAGCAGTTTATGGCGTGCCCTGAACACTGAAGCTTTCTTT.

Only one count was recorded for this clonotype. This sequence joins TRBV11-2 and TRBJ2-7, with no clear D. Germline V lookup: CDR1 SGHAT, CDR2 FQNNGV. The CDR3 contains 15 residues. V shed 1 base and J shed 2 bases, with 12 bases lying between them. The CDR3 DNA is TGTGCCAGCAGCTTAGGCCCCGGCGCCGCCTACGAGCAGTACGTC. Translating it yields CASSLGPGAAYEQYV.

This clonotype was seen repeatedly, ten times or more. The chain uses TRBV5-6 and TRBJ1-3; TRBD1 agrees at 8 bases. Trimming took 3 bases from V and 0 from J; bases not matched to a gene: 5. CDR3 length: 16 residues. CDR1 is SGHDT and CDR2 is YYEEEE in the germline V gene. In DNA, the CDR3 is TGTGCCAGCAGCTGGAGACAGGGGACCTCTGGAAACACCATATATTTT. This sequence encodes CASSWRQGTSGNTIYF.

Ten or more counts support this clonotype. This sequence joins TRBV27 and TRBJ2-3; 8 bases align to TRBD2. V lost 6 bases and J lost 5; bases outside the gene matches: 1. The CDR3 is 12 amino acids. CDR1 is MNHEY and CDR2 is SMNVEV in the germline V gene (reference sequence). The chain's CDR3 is CASRLAGDTQYF. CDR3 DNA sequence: TGTGCCAGCAGGCTAGCGGGAGATACGCAGTATTTT.

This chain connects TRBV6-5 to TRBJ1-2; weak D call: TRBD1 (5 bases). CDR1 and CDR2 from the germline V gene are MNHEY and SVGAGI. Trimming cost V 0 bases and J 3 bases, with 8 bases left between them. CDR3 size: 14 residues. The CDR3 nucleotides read TGTGCCAGCAGTTACTCGGGGGACTACTATGGCTACACCTTC. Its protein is CASSYSGDYYGYTF.

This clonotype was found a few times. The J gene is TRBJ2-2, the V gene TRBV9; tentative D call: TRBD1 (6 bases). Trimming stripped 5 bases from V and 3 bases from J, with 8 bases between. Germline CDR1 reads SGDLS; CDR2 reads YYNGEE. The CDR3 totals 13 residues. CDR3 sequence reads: CASRPGDTGELFF. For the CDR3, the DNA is TGTGCCAGCAGACCAGGGGACACCGGGGAGCTGTTTTTT.

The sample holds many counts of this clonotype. The CDR3 is CASSLAPNSPLHF. Here the CDR3 DNA reads TGTGCCAGCAGTTTAGCGCCTAATTCACCCCTCCACTTT. The rearrangement uses TRBV5-5 and TRBJ1-6; no clear D gene. The CDR3 covers 13 residues. V was shortened by 5 bases and J by 6 bases, with 9 bases between the two germline ends. CDR1 is SGHKS, CDR2 YYEKEE, per germline (reference sequence).

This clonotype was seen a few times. The DNA for the CDR3 is TGCAGCGCAAAAAATCCGGGACACACGAACACCGGGGAGCTGTTTTTT. This translates into CSAKNPGHTNTGELFF. The gene calls are TRBV29-1 and TRBJ2-2, with D possibly TRBD1 on 6 matching bases. Germline CDR1 SQVTM, CDR2 ANQGSEA. Trimming left V 7 bases short and J 0 bases short, with 18 bases between. The CDR3 totals 16 residues.

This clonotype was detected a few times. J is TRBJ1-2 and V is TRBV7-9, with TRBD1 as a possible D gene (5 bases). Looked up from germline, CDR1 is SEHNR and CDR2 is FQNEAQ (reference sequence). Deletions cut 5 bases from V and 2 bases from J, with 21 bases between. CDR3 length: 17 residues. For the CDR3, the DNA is TGTGCCAGCAGCCGGACGGGAGCGCCTAGGGGAAACTATGGCTACACCTTC. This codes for CASSRTGAPRGNYGYTF.

Here the CDR3 DNA reads TGTGCCAGCAGAGCGGGGGGAGGGTCCTACGAGCAGTACGTC. It codes for CASRAGGGSYEQYV. The chain employs TRBV6-5 and TRBJ2-7, with 9 bases that match TRBD2. CDR1 MNHEY and CDR2 SVGAGI come from the germline V gene. Germline trimming cut 6 bases from V and 1 base from J; bases unmatched to any gene: 4. This CDR3 has 14 amino acids.

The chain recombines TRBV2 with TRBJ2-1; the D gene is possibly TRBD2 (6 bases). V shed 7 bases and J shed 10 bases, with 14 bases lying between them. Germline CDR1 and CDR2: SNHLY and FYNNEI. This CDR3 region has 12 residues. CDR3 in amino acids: CASMEGQREQFF. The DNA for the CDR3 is TGTGCCAGCATGGAGGGCCAACGCGAGCAGTTCTTC.

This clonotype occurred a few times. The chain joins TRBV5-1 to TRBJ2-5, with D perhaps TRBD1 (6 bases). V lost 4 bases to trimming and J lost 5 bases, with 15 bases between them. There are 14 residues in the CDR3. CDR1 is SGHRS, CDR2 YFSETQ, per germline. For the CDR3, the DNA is TGCGCCAGCAGCACCGACAGGTTTGGGGAGACCCAGTACTTC. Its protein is CASSTDRFGETQYF.

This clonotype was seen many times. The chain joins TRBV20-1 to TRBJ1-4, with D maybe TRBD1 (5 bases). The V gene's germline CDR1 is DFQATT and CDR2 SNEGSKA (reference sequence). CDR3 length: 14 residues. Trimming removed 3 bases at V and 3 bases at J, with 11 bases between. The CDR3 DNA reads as TGCAGTGCTAGTGGAGGGGACGCTAATGAAAAACTGTTTTTT. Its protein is CSASGGDANEKLFF.

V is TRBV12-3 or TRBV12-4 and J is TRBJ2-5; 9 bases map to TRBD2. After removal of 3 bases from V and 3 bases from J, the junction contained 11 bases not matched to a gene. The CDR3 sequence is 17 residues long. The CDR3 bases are TGTGCCAGCAGTTTGGGGGGACTAGCCCACAGTAAAGAGACCCAGTACTTC. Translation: CASSLGGLAHSKETQYF.

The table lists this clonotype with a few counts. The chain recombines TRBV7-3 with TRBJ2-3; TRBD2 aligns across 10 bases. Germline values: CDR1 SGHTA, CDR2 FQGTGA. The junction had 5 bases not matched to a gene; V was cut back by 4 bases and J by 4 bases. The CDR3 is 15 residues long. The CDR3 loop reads CASSSKAGGPDTQYF. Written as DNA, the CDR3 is TGTGCCAGCAGCTCCAAAGCGGGAGGGCCAGATACGCAGTATTTT.

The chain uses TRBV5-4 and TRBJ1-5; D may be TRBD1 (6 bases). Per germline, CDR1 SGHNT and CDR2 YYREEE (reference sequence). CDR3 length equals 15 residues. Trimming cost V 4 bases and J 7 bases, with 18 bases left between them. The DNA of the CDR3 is TGTGCCAGCAGCCTAGGAGCAGGGGTCGACCAGCCCCAGCATTTT. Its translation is CASSLGAGVDQPQHF.

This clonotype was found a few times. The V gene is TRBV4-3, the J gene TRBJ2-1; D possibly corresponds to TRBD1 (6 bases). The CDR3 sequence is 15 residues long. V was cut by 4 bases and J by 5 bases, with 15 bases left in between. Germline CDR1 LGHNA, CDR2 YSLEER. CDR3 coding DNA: TGCGCCAGCAGCCCCCAATTCACAGGGAACAATGAGCAGTTCTTC. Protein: CASSPQFTGNNEQFF.

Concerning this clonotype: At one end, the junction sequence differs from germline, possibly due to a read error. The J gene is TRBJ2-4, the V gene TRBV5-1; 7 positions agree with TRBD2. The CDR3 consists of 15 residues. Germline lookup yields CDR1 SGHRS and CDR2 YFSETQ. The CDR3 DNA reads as TGCGCCAGCAGCCTACTTGGACTAGAGGAAAACAGTCAGTACTTC. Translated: CASSLLGLEENSQYF.

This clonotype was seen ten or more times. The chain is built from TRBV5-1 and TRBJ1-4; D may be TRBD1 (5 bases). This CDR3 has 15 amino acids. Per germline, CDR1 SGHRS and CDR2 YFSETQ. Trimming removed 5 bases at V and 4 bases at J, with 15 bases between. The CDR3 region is CASRYTGLHNEKLFF. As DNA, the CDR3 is TGCGCCAGCAGATATACGGGACTGCATAATGAAAAACTGTTTTTT.

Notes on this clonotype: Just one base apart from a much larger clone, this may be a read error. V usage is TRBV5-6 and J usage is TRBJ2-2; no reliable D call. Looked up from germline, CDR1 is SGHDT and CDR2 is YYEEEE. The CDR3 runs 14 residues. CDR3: CASILDQNTGELFF. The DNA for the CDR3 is TGTGCCAGCATCTTGGACCAAAACACCGGGGAGCTGTTTTTT.